This T cell receptor (beta chain) was documented in a study of vaccination effects on CD4 cells after COVID-19. Germline V gives CDR1 MNHEY, CDR2 SVGAGI. The CDR3 runs 13 residues. Trimming removed 6 bases from V and 4 bases from J, with 12 bases in between. A remark on this clone: As yet, its antigen is unknown.

TCRdb's table, derived via immunoSEQ multiplex PCR, lists solely in-frame clones and lacks some. Among more than 65,000 clones listed, over 70% were seen once. Antigen-specific CD4+ T cell clonotypes were called by their expansion after viral peptide-pool culture in ViraFEST. With more than 9 days of culture completed, CD4+ T cells were isolated. Participants each got two BNT162b2 or mRNA-1273 vaccine doses. Half-medium changes using IL-2 medium occurred on days 3 and 7. Study outcomes and limitations: Marked contraction was observed in infection-induced and vaccine-induced clones late after vaccination. The study enrolled few convalescent patients and sampled no early post-infection timepoints.

The TCR originated in a human donor who received a COVID-19 vaccine. The V and J genes are TRBV6-5 and TRBJ1-2, with TRBD1 as a possible D gene (6 bases). Sequenced material: CD4+ T cells from PBMCs cultured with HCoV-229E spike peptides, taken after COVID-19 vaccination. CDR3 loop: CASSVQGAYGYTF. CDR3 coding DNA: TGTGCCAGCAGCGTACAGGGAGCCTATGGCTACACCTTC.